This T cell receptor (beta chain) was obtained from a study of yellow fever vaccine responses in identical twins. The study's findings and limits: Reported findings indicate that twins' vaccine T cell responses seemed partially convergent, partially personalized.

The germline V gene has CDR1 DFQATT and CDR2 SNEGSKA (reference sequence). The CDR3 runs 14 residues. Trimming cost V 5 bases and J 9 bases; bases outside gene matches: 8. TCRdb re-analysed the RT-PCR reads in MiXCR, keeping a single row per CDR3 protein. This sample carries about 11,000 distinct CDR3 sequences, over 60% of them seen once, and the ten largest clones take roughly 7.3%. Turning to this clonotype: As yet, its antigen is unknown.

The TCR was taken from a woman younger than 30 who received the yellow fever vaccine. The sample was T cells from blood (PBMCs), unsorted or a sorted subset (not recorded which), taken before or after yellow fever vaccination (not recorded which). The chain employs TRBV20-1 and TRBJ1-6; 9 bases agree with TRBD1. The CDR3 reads CSAYTGGDSSPLHF. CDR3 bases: TGCAGTGCTTATACAGGGGGCGATAGTTCACCCCTCCACTTT.